The 27 T cell receptor beta chains below come from one sample, sequenced in a study of cytomegalovirus exposure and HLA in healthy donors. Both 60 Vbeta primers and 13 Jbeta primers went into the PCR. Some clones are missing from TCRdb's copy, which holds only in-frame ones; the method was immunoSEQ multiplex PCR. There are roughly 110,000 clones in the sample; about 61% occur only once, and roughly 2% lies in the top ten. The sample consisted of PBMCs. The receptor source for this set is a woman in her 30s in good health and CMV-seronegative.

This clone was observed a handful of times. V is TRBV19 and J is TRBJ1-4; 7 positions match TRBD1. The V and J ends lost 6 bases and 6 bases, in that order; junction bases with no gene match: 4. Germline V gives CDR1 LNHDA, CDR2 SQIVND (reference sequence). CDR3 size: 13 residues. In DNA, the CDR3 is TGTGCCAGTAGAAGCAGGGGGGATGAAAAACTGTTTTTT. It translates to CASRSRGDEKLFF. The full variable domain, with the rest looked up from reference TRBV19 and TRBJ1-4, is DGGITQSPKYLFRKEGQNVTLSCEQNLNHDAMYWYRQDPGQGLRLIYYSQIVNDFQKGDIAEGYSVSREKKESFPLTVTSAQKNPTAFYLCASRSRGDEKLFFGSGTQLSVL.

This sequence joins TRBV19 and TRBJ2-5; D unclear. Germline V CDR1 and CDR2: LNHDA, SQIVND (reference sequence). CDR3 length: 14 amino acids. V lost 3 bases and J lost 5, with 13 bases in between. The CDR3 here is CASSMVSGDETQYF. For the CDR3, the DNA is TGTGCCAGTAGTATGGTCAGTGGAGACGAGACCCAGTACTTC. Using reference TRBV19 and TRBJ2-5 for the parts outside the CDR3, the full variable domain is DGGITQSPKYLFRKEGQNVTLSCEQNLNHDAMYWYRQDPGQGLRLIYYSQIVNDFQKGDIAEGYSVSREKKESFPLTVTSAQKNPTAFYLCASSMVSGDETQYFGPGTRLLVL.

The chain carries TRBV28 and TRBJ1-1, with a tentative D call TRBD1 (5 bases). V was pared by 6 bases and J by 6 bases, with 14 bases between. This CDR3 has 13 residues. Germline V lookup: CDR1 MDHEN, CDR2 SYDVKM. DNA for the CDR3: TGTGCCAGCAGGCCAGGGAATACGGCTGAAGCTTTCTTT. This encodes CASRPGNTAEAFF.

This clone was detected only a few times. The rearrangement uses TRBV13 and TRBJ1-2; perhaps TRBD1 as D (5 bases). V was trimmed by 2 bases and J by 6 bases, leaving 10 bases between them. CDR1 PRHDT and CDR2 FYEKMQ come from the germline V gene (reference sequence). The CDR3 has 13 residues. CDR3 amino acids: CASSLYGADGYTF. In DNA form, the CDR3 reads TGTGCCAGCAGCTTATATGGGGCGGATGGCTACACCTTC.

The rearrangement links TRBV21-1 to TRBJ2-3; the D segment call TRBD2 is taken from the table without a DNA check. TRBV21-1 is reported as a pseudogene. The CDR3 covers 15 residues. The CDR3 protein is CASSMSGASTDTQYF. CDR3 sequence (DNA): TGTGCCAGCAGCATGAGCGGAGCCAGCACAGATACGCAGTATTTT.

The V and J genes are TRBV5-6 and TRBJ2-7; tentative D call: TRBD1 (6 bases). Per the germline V gene, CDR1 is SGHDT and CDR2 is YYEEEE. The CDR3 is 15 amino acids. V lost 0 bases and J lost 6, with 16 bases in between. The CDR3 region is CASSLGGHPNLEQYF. The CDR3 DNA reads as TGTGCCAGCAGCTTGGGGGGACATCCTAACCTCGAGCAGTACTTC.

The chain couples TRBV29-1 to TRBJ2-6; TRBD2 might be the D (7 bases). The germline V gene has CDR1 SQVTM and CDR2 ANQGSEA. The CDR3 runs 17 residues. V was shortened by 8 bases and J by 0 bases, with 20 bases between the two germline ends. CDR3 nucleotides: TGCAGCCCCGAAGTAGAGGGGGAGGGCTCTGGGGCCAACGTCCTGACTTTC. It translates to CSPEVEGEGSGANVLTF.

The CDR3 sequence is CASSHRMEGEQYF. The CDR3 nucleotides are TGTGCCAGCAGCCACCGGATGGAGGGGGAGCAGTACTTC. The chain employs TRBV14 and TRBJ2-7; D perhaps matches TRBD2 (6 bases). There are 13 residues in the CDR3. Germline CDR1 SGHDN, CDR2 FVKESK. V lost 3 bases and J 7 bases, leaving 13 bases between the germline ends.

The chain is built from TRBV6-5 and TRBJ2-7, with TRBD2 identical over 14 bases. CDR3 length: 14 amino acids. V lost 6 bases and J lost 4; bases outside the gene matches: 2. Germline V gene data show CDR1 as MNHEY and CDR2 as SVGAGI. Written as DNA, the CDR3 is TGTGCCAGCAGGGGGACTAGCGGGAGATACGAGCAGTACTTC. Its protein is CASRGTSGRYEQYF.

This clone has a handful of counts. The chain combines TRBV7-2 with TRBJ1-1; D is uncertain. CDR3 size: 13 residues. V dropped 7 bases and J dropped 1 base, with 10 bases sitting between them. Per germline, CDR1 SGHTA and CDR2 FQGNSA. This chain's CDR3 is CASTLVTNTEAFF. CDR3 nucleotides: TGTGCCAGCACCCTAGTAACGAACACTGAAGCTTTCTTT. The full variable domain, rest sourced from reference TRBV7-2 and TRBJ1-1, is GAGVSQSPSNKVTEKGKDVELRCDPISGHTALYWYRQSLGQGLEFLIYFQGNSAPDKSGLPSDRFSAERTGGSVSTLTIQRTQQEDSAVYLCASTLVTNTEAFFGQGTRLTVV.

The V and J genes are TRBV27 and TRBJ1-4; TRBD1 aligns across 7 bases. The germline gives CDR1 MNHEY, CDR2 SMNVEV (reference sequence). The CDR3 is made up of 16 amino acids. V shed 6 bases, J shed 5 bases, and the junction held 12 bases outside the gene matches. CDR3 coding DNA: TGTGCCAGCAGCTATAGGGGGGACAGTCCCAATGAAAAACTGTTTTTT. Protein product: CASSYRGDSPNEKLFF.

The genes are TRBV5-1 and TRBJ2-7; 11 bases are a match to TRBD2. This CDR3 is 15 amino acids long. V lost 4 bases and J lost 0; bases outside the gene matches: 3. CDR1 SGHRS and CDR2 YFSETQ come from the germline V gene. Here the CDR3 DNA reads TGCGCCAGCAGCAAAGGGACTAGCGGCTCCTACGAGCAGTACTTC. The encoded protein is CASSKGTSGSYEQYF.

This clone showed up just a few times. The chain has TRBV7-6 and TRBJ2-7; D possibly corresponds to TRBD1 (5 bases). This CDR3 is built from 15 residues. The V gene's germline CDR1 is SGHVS and CDR2 FNYEAQ. V lost 2 bases to trimming and J lost 4 bases, with 15 bases between them. For the CDR3, the DNA is TGTGCCAGCAGCTTAAGACAGACTTCAAAATACGAGCAGTACTTC. It translates to CASSLRQTSKYEQYF. Based on the CDR3 plus reference TRBV7-6 and TRBJ2-7, the full variable domain is GAGVSQSPRYKVTKRGQDVALRCDPISGHVSLYWYRQALGQGPEFLTYFNYEAQQDKSGLPNDRFSAERPEGSISTLTIQRTEQRDSAMYRCASSLRQTSKYEQYFGPGTRLTVT.

The V call is TRBV9, the J call TRBJ1-3; D gene ambiguous. The V end lost 0 bases, the J end lost 0 bases, and 4 bases lay between the germline ends. The germline CDR1 and CDR2 sequences are SGDLS and YYNGEE. This CDR3 has 14 amino acids. The CDR3 spells CASSVGSSGNTIYF. The CDR3, as DNA: TGTGCCAGCAGCGTAGGCAGCTCTGGAAACACCATATATTTT.

Only a few counts were recorded for this clone. The chain links TRBV21-1 to TRBJ1-2; TRBD1, as called in the table, went unchecked against the DNA. TRBV21-1 is a pseudogene. The CDR3 is 16 amino acids. The CDR3 bases are TGTGCCAGCAGCAAAGCGAGGCAGGGGGAAAACTATGGCTACACCTTC. This gives the protein CASSKARQGENYGYTF.

This clone came up a few times. This chain connects TRBV30 to TRBJ2-7; 9 positions agree with TRBD2. Looked up from germline, CDR1 is GTSNPN and CDR2 is SVGIG (reference sequence). Unmatched junction bases numbered 6, after V lost 0 bases and J lost 3 bases. There are 15 residues in the CDR3. CDR3 coding DNA: TGTGCCTGGAGTGTGTCGGCTAGCGGGGACTACGAGCAGTACTTC. Amino acids: CAWSVSASGDYEQYF.

The genes are TRBV5-1 and TRBJ1-6, with D perhaps TRBD1 (5 bases). The CDR3 totals 15 residues. Germline CDR1 and CDR2: SGHRS and YFSETQ. V shed 6 bases and J shed 5 bases, with 15 bases lying between them. CDR3 in amino acids: CASTTGGADNSPLHF. For the CDR3, the DNA is TGCGCCAGCACTACCGGAGGGGCAGATAATTCACCCCTCCACTTT.

The V call is TRBV5-8, the J call TRBJ2-3, with TRBD1 matching 7 bases. CDR1 is SGHTS and CDR2 is YDEGEE in the germline V gene. The CDR3 contains 13 residues. Trimming at V came to 7 bases and at J to 2 bases, leaving 4 bases not matched to a gene. For the CDR3, the DNA is TGTGCCAGCGGGGACAGCAACACAGATACGCAGTATTTT. Translated: CASGDSNTDTQYF. The variable domain in full, with the rest retrieved from reference TRBV5-8 and TRBJ2-3, is EAGVTQSPTHLIKTRGQQATLRCSPISGHTSVYWYQQALGLGLQFLLWYDEGEERNRGNFPPRFSGRQFPNYSSELNVNALELEDSALYLCASGDSNTDTQYFGPGTRLTVL.

DNA of the CDR3: TGTGCCAGCAGTGAAACAGGGACTAACGTCGACGAGCAGTACTTC. Its protein is CASSETGTNVDEQYF. The chain combines TRBV2 with TRBJ2-7; possible D gene TRBD2, 7 bases. The V end lost 2 bases, the J end lost 5 bases, and 16 bases lay between the germline ends. The CDR3 totals 15 residues. Germline V gene sequence: CDR1 SNHLY, CDR2 FYNNEI.

This clone has a single count. The chain employs TRBV28 and TRBJ1-2; D remains unclear. From germline, CDR1 is MDHEN and CDR2 SYDVKM. V lost 6 bases and J lost 1, with 9 bases in between. The CDR3 runs to 13 residues. CDR3 nucleotide sequence: TGTGCCAGCAGCCTCGGGATTAACTATGGCTACACCTTC. As protein: CASSLGINYGYTF.

The rearrangement uses TRBV30 and TRBJ1-1; possibly TRBD1 for D (5 bases). The CDR3 contains 12 residues. Trimming shortened V by 0 bases and J by 8 bases, and 10 bases separated the two germline ends. Germline assignment: CDR1 GTSNPN and CDR2 SVGIG (reference sequence). The CDR3 sequence is CAWSVRGEEAFF. DNA of the CDR3: TGTGCCTGGAGTGTACGGGGGGAGGAAGCTTTCTTT.

The CDR3 DNA follows: TGCGCCAGCAGTGGGAGGGCCCAGGGAACACCCCTCCACTTT. Amino acid sequence: CASSGRAQGTPLHF. This rearrangement joins TRBV10-2 to TRBJ1-6, with D perhaps matching TRBD1 (5 bases). The V gene's germline CDR1 is WSHSY and CDR2 SAAADI. The V end lost 4 bases, the J end lost 11 bases, and 15 bases lay between the germline ends. The CDR3 is made up of 14 amino acids.

This chain connects TRBV6-6 to TRBJ2-7; the match to TRBD2 covers 11 bases. This CDR3 contains 15 residues. J gave up 3 bases and V 7 bases, and 8 bases lay outside the gene matches. Looked up from germline, CDR1 is MNHNY and CDR2 is SVGAGI (reference sequence). The CDR3 coding sequence is TGTGCCAGCAAGTTGATGACTAGCGGGATCTACGAGCAGTACTTC. Its protein is CASKLMTSGIYEQYF.

The sample holds a few counts of this clone. This chain connects TRBV28 to TRBJ2-7; 11 nucleotides line up with TRBD1. CDR3 length: 15 amino acids. Germline CDR1 MDHEN, CDR2 SYDVKM. V dropped 4 bases and J dropped 6; count of bases not matched to a gene: 8. In nucleotides, the CDR3 is TGTGCCAGCAGTTACCGGGACAGGGGGAGGTGCGAGCAGTACTTC. Its protein is CASSYRDRGRCEQYF.

This chain connects TRBV7-3 to TRBJ2-1; D is uncertain. Per the germline V gene, CDR1 is SGHTA and CDR2 is FQGTGA. Deletions cut 5 bases from V and 0 bases from J, with 8 bases between. The CDR3 contains 14 residues. The CDR3 sequence is CASSLDSSYNEQFF. Written as DNA, the CDR3 is TGTGCCAGCAGCCTAGATAGCTCCTACAATGAGCAGTTCTTC.

The chain has TRBV9 and TRBJ2-1, with D perhaps TRBD2 (5 bases). Germline-derived CDR1 and CDR2 are SGDLS and YYNGEE. V lost 4 bases to trimming and J lost 0 bases, with 17 bases between them. The CDR3 runs 17 residues. The CDR3 coding sequence is TGTGCCAGCAGCTCTGACAAAGCGGTCAGCTCCTACAATGAGCAGTTCTTC. Residues: CASSSDKAVSSYNEQFF.

The rearrangement uses TRBV6-5 and TRBJ2-5; D perhaps matches TRBD2 (5 bases). The CDR3 contains 13 residues. CDR1 and CDR2 from the germline V gene are MNHEY and SVGAGI. Trimming took off 4 bases at V and 4 bases at J, with 10 bases between the two ends. The CDR3 bases are TGTGCCAGCAGTTCGAGGGTGGGAGAGACCCAGTACTTC. Residues: CASSSRVGETQYF.